These T cell receptor beta chains were read from a single sample in a study of T cell repertoires in cytomegalovirus infection. A single record per CDR3 protein comes from TCRdb applying MiXCR to the reads. The repertoire holds roughly 200,000 distinct CDR3 sequences, with around 35% as singletons. These receptors are not linked to any known antigen. Sequencing was performed on CD8+ T cells from cultured PBMCs, taken from culture after CMV antigen stimulation. The receptors were gathered from a human donor in good health (CMV status not recorded). Some clones in this sample may be carry-over from other donors' samples. Both conserved end residues are part of each CDR3. D genes are given only for firm matches. Clone sizes are given selectively: once, few, many, or a class where the clone is expanded.

TRBV6-1	NA	NA	TRBJ1-1	TGTGCCAGCCCCAAGGGGGATGGCACTGAAGCTTTCTTT	CASPKGDGTEAFF
TRBV7-8	few	TRBD2	TRBJ2-2	TGTGCCAGCCTTAGCGGGGGGGCCTTCGGGGAGCTGTTTTTT	CASLSGGAFGELFF
TRBV12-3/TRBV12-4	NA	NA	TRBJ2-5	TGTGCCAGCAGTTTATTGGGGGTCCAAGAGACCCAGTACTTC	CASSLLGVQETQYF
TRBV11-2	NA	NA	TRBJ2-1	TGTGCCAGCAGCTTAGTCTTTGAGCAGTTCTTC	CASSLVFEQFF
TRBV5-1	NA	TRBD1	TRBJ2-3	TGCGCCAGCAGCTCGGAGCAGCAGACAGGGGTGGGCACAGATACGCAGTATTTT	CASSSEQQTGVGTDTQYF
TRBV4-2	many	NA	TRBJ1-1	TGTGCCAGCAGCCAGAGACAGGCGCCGAACACTGAAGCTTTCTTT	CASSQRQAPNTEAFF
TRBV7-2	many	TRBD2	TRBJ2-7	TGTGCCAGCAGCTTGGGACTAGCGGGGGCCCTACCCTCCTACGAGCAGTACTTC	CASSLGLAGALPSYEQYF
TRBV7-3	many	TRBD2	TRBJ2-7	TGTGCCAGCAGCTGGACTAGTTCCGCCGAGCAGTACTTC	CASSWTSSAEQYF
TRBV7-9	NA	TRBD2	TRBJ2-7	TGTGCCAGCAGCTTATTTGCGGGAGCCCCCTACGAGCAGTACTTC	CASSLFAGAPYEQYF
TRBV4-1	NA	NA	TRBJ1-5	TGCGCCAGCAGCCCCCGAGGCGGGTGGGACCAGCCCCAGCATTTT	CASSPRGGWDQPQHF